The sequence of this T cell receptor beta chain was determined in a study of shared T cell receptors in the human thymus. Measured with immunoSEQ multiplex PCR; TCRdb has only the in-frame clones, and not every one. The top ten clones hold roughly 0.0097% of a sample with hundreds of thousands of clones, 85% to 90% of them seen once. Germline V gene sequence: CDR1 LNHDA, CDR2 SQIVND (reference sequence). With V trimmed by 5 bases and J by 6 bases, 10 bases remained unmatched. The CDR3 runs to 15 residues. The same sample was also used in a study of human thymus T cells. As reported in that work: Thymus pieces cut out during corrective heart surgery were the tissue that was used. Overlap was high between thymic repertoires from unrelated individuals, as reported in related research.

This chain joins TRBV19 and TRBJ2-7; 10 bases match TRBD1. This TCR was recovered from a boy younger than two with a congenital heart defect. Sequenced: thymocytes. The CDR3 here is CASSPDRGEQREQYF. The CDR3 nucleotides read TGTGCCAGTAGTCCGGACAGGGGGGAACAACGCGAGCAGTACTTC.